This T cell receptor (beta chain) comes out of a study of neurological immune-mediated disorders (dated by TCRdb to the late 2010s). Context from the whole study: The study compared peripheral blood TCR-beta repertoires of HTLV-I-associated myelopathy (HAM/TSP) patients, multiple sclerosis patients and healthy controls using UMI-based sequencing. Longitudinal samples, technical triplicates and paired sorted CD4+ and CD8+ T-cell subsets, alongside PBMC samples, were included among the 90 to 130 TCR-beta libraries. The cohort comprised roughly 70 subjects: 15 or so HAM/TSP patients, some 35 multiple sclerosis patients and around 20 healthy controls.

For the sorted-subset TCR libraries, the starting material was about 950,000 sorted CD4+ or CD8+ T cells. Peripheral blood was subjected to Ficoll-Hypaque density gradient centrifugation to isolate PBMCs, which were then cryopreserved in liquid nitrogen. Paired sorted CD4+ and CD8+ subsets came from healthy controls, HAM/TSP patients and MS patients. The sample holds many counts of this clonotype. Its antigen is not yet known. No much larger clonotype is one base removed from it; base qualities were not supplied. To synthesize cDNA, template-switch 5'RACE was performed with a primer carrying a 10-nucleotide random unique molecular identifier so that each TCR transcript was tagged. Every sequencing run yielded over 190 million TCR-beta sequences covering 15-18 subjects. The RNeasy kit was used for extraction of total RNA. TCR-beta VDJ regions were amplified with primers for the TCR constant region and the 5'RACE anchor, using the KAPA Real-time Library Amplification kit. A first PCR added sample indexes and Illumina adaptors, after which a second PCR increased the library yield. The roughly 650 bp TCR product was size-selected on a 2% E-gel SizeSelection system after Ampure bead purification. Before pooling, library quality was checked on a Bioanalyzer, concentration was measured with Qubit, and libraries were quantified with the Kapa Library Quantification kit. An Illumina HiSeq 2500 was used to sequence the libraries paired-end at 2 x 150 bp. To increase sequence diversity, roughly 24-32% phiX was spiked into each library pool. The published analysis was carried out like this. Quality-filtered reads were processed with the UMI-based MiGEC pipeline, and over 90% of raw TCR sequences were removed by the MiGEC pipeline during error correction. IMGT germline references were used for alignment of VDJ genes, and clonotypes were defined by a unique CDR3 amino acid sequence together with V-J genes. Clonal expansion, Shannon diversity and CDR3 relatedness (CalcPairwiseDistances, ClusterSamples) were evaluated with VDJtools, and phylogenetic trees were built with CLCbio workbench. Using coefficient-of-variation modelling across technical triplicates, the study counted a clone as expanded if it had at least 8 unique UMIs. TCRdb trimmed the raw reads at Q25, called clones with MiXCR and kept productive beta chains. Rows are combined by CDR3 protein, so each entry shows the most common genes and DNA. Here the V and J calls rest on TCRdb's processing, not on the authors' analysis. The table for this sample lists under 50,000 distinct CDR3 sequences; approximately 10% of them were counted only once. Over 3.5% of the sample is taken by the ten largest.

The full study reports these points: TCR clonal expansion was highest in HAM/TSP patients and lowest in MS patients, with MS patients falling below even healthy controls. No identical CDR3 amino acid sequences were shared among expanded clones across subjects, suggesting private TCR-beta repertoires in all groups.

The source material was CD4+ T cells from blood. The origin of this receptor is a woman in her 30s with HTLV-1-associated myelopathy (HAM/TSP).

The CDR3 in this case is CTSSPTSPNQPQHF. The DNA sequence is as follows: TGTACCAGCAGCCCCACTTCCCCGAATCAGCCCCAGCATTTT. The sequence links TRBV7-2 to TRBJ1-5, with the D gene call left open. The germline ends are 12 bases apart after V is trimmed by 5 bases and J by 4 bases. Spanning cysteine to phenylalanine, the CDR3 consists of 14 amino acids. The sequence is cut down to CDR3 DNA, 42 bases in frame from base 1. CDR1 is given as SGHTA and CDR2 as FQGNSA, both from the germline V gene.